Each of the 24 T cell receptor beta chains below was sequenced from the same sample in a study of T cells in Graves' hyperthyroidism and ophthalmopathy. Regions amplified from RNA transcripts were the TCR beta CDR3 regions. The HTBI primer set drove a first-round RT-PCR of the TCR CDR3. TCRdb reanalysed the multiplex PCR reads using MiXCR and keeps one entry per CDR3 protein. The sample yields about 500,000 distinct CDR3 sequences, over 45% seen once. The sample taken for sequencing was peripheral blood or thyroid tissue (not recorded which). Every receptor here comes from an adult woman with Graves' disease, either hyperthyroidism or ophthalmopathy (not recorded which).

V usage is TRBV29-1 and J usage is TRBJ2-7; either TRBD1 or TRBD2 may supply D (5 bases each). Germline V gives CDR1 SQVTM, CDR2 ANQGSEA. The ends were cut back, 6 bases at V and 3 bases at J, with 24 bases in the middle. This CDR3 is built from 16 residues. The CDR3 DNA reads TGCAGCGTCGTCATGACTGTTGGGGGTGAGTTCTACGAGCAGTACTTC. Translating gives CSVVMTVGGEFYEQYF.

The table lists this clonotype with many counts. The gene calls are TRBV4-3 and TRBJ2-7; 7 nucleotides match TRBD2. The CDR3 spans 15 residues. Trimming took 4 bases from V and 0 from J; bases not matched to a gene: 6. Per germline, CDR1 LGHNA and CDR2 YSLEER. This chain's CDR3 is CASSRIAGPSYEQYF. The CDR3 bases are TGCGCCAGCAGCCGTATAGCGGGCCCCTCCTACGAGCAGTACTTC.

The rearrangement uses TRBV15 and TRBJ1-2; a possible D gene is TRBD1 (6 bases). The CDR3 has 17 residues. Germline V lookup: CDR1 LNHNV, CDR2 YYDKDF (reference sequence). The V end was cut by 0 bases, the J end by 3 bases, with 17 bases between. CDR3 bases: TGTGCCACCAGCAGAGATTACAGGGCGTTCGTGGACTATGGCTACACCTTC. Protein: CATSRDYRAFVDYGYTF. Supplemented by reference TRBV15 and TRBJ1-2, the full variable domain reads DAMVIQNPRYQVTQFGKPVTLSCSQTLNHNVMYWYQQKSSQAPKLLFHYYDKDFNNEADTPDNFQSRRPNTSFCFLDIRSPGLGDTAMYLCATSRDYRAFVDYGYTFGSGTRLTVV.

The table lists this clonotype with a few counts. This chain uses TRBV4-2 with TRBJ2-3; 9 positions agree with TRBD2. V lost 1 base to trimming and J lost 4 bases; unmatched junction nucleotides: 0. This CDR3 is built from 14 residues. Per the germline V gene, CDR1 is LGHNA and CDR2 is YNFKEQ. CDR3 DNA sequence: TGTGCCAGCAGCCAAGGCGGGAGGGCAGATACGCAGTATTTT. Residues: CASSQGGRADTQYF.

At least ten counts were recorded for this clonotype. The rearrangement joins TRBV4-3 to TRBJ1-1; D is ambiguous. The germline gives CDR1 LGHNA, CDR2 YSLEER. The V end lost 3 bases, the J end lost 0 bases, and 8 bases lay between the germline ends. CDR3 size: 14 residues. CDR3 loop: CASSHTSLNTEAFF. CDR3 coding DNA: TGCGCCAGCAGCCACACCTCCTTGAACACTGAAGCTTTCTTT.

This clonotype was seen a handful of times. The V gene is TRBV7-9, the J gene TRBJ1-2, with TRBD1 identical over 7 bases. The V segment lost 4 bases and the J segment 7 bases; nucleotides outside the gene matches: 9. Germline-derived CDR1 and CDR2 are SEHNR and FQNEAQ (reference sequence). The length of the CDR3 is 14 residues. The CDR3 DNA is TGTGCCAGCAGCTCAGCCGACAGGGCGGGTGGCTACACCTTC. This codes for CASSSADRAGGYTF.

This clonotype was recorded at least ten times. V is TRBV7-3 and J is TRBJ1-4; D is unclear. The ends were cut back, 0 bases at V and 10 bases at J, with 9 bases in the middle. This CDR3 has 13 amino acids. The germline CDR1 and CDR2 sequences are SGHTA and FQGTGA. CDR3 loop: CASSLTFGRKLFF. CDR3 coding DNA: TGTGCCAGCAGCTTAACGTTTGGCAGAAAACTGTTTTTT.

V is TRBV10-3 and J is TRBJ1-2; D not certain. There are 11 residues in the CDR3. Germline CDR1 reads ENHRY; CDR2 reads SYGVKD. V lost 8 bases, J lost 4 bases, and 8 bases lay in between. The CDR3 protein is CAIGSGYGYTF. The CDR3 DNA is TGTGCCATCGGGTCGGGCTATGGCTACACCTTC.

This chain uses TRBV9 with TRBJ2-5, with a tentative D call TRBD1 (6 bases). The CDR3 contains 16 residues. CDR1 is SGDLS, CDR2 YYNGEE, per germline. Deletions cut 3 bases from V and 5 bases from J, with 20 bases between. The CDR3 DNA is TGTGCCAGCAGCGGGACAGCCCTTCTGGAGAAGGAGACCCAGTACTTC. Encoded protein: CASSGTALLEKETQYF.

This clonotype was detected a few times. This rearrangement joins TRBV7-9 to TRBJ1-1; a weak D match, TRBD1 (5 bases). The V end lost 4 bases, the J end lost 1 base, and 16 bases lay between the germline ends. Per germline, CDR1 SEHNR and CDR2 FQNEAQ (reference sequence). This CDR3 region has 16 residues. In nucleotides, the CDR3 is TGTGCCAGCAGCTCGTGGGACCGGGCGGGGAACACTGAAGCTTTCTTT. It codes for CASSSWDRAGNTEAFF.

This clonotype has a handful of counts. Relative to the germline gene, one junction end is altered; a read error may explain this. The V and J genes are TRBV7-2 and TRBJ2-5, with 9 bases matching TRBD2. The germline CDR1 and CDR2 sequences are SGHTA and FQGNSA. The CDR3 sequence is 15 residues long. CDR3 residues: CASSRAGGRGETQYF. Here the CDR3 DNA reads TGCGCCAGCAGCCGGGCGGGAGGGCGTGGGGAGACCCAGTACTTC.

For this clonotype: At one of its ends the junction is not consistent with the germline gene, which may arise from a read error. This rearrangement joins TRBV5-1 to TRBJ1-1; D is possibly TRBD1 (6 bases). The CDR3 has 16 residues. Germline CDR1 is SGHRS and CDR2 is YFSETQ. CDR3 nucleotides: TGTGCCAGCAGCCCGAACAGGGCCCCCCTGAACACTGAAGCTTTCTTT. This translates into CASSPNRAPLNTEAFF.

This clonotype was picked up many times. The V and J genes are TRBV5-1 and TRBJ1-1, with D hard to call. The V end lost 6 bases, the J end lost 3 bases, and 12 bases lay between the germline ends. The CDR3 totals 13 residues. Germline lookup yields CDR1 SGHRS and CDR2 YFSETQ. This chain's CDR3 is CASKLRLDTEAFF. The DNA for the CDR3 is TGCGCCAGCAAGCTCAGGTTGGACACTGAAGCTTTCTTT.

This chain links TRBV5-1 with TRBJ1-2, with D perhaps matching TRBD1 (5 bases). The CDR3 runs to 12 residues. Trimming cost V 5 bases and J 6 bases, with 11 bases left between them. Germline lookup yields CDR1 SGHRS and CDR2 YFSETQ. CDR3 sequence reads: CASRDGDDGYTF. Written as DNA, the CDR3 is TGCGCCAGCAGGGACGGGGACGATGGCTACACCTTC.

The chain carries TRBV2 and TRBJ1-1; D gene uncertain. Germline V gene data show CDR1 as SNHLY and CDR2 as FYNNEI. This CDR3 is built from 12 residues. The V gene lost 7 bases and the J gene lost 4 bases, with 10 bases spanning the gap. CDR3: CASTLASTEAFF. CDR3 DNA: TGTGCCAGCACCCTAGCCAGCACTGAAGCTTTCTTT.

This clonotype turned up a few times. The CDR3 sequence is CASSEIQLTGSEGYTF. The CDR3 nucleotides are TGTGCCAGCAGTGAAATCCAGTTAACGGGCTCGGAAGGCTACACCTTC. The rearrangement links TRBV2 to TRBJ1-2; D is unclear. In germline, CDR1 is SNHLY, CDR2 FYNNEI. V was trimmed by 2 bases and J by 8 bases, leaving 21 bases between them. The CDR3 is made up of 16 amino acids.

This clonotype was observed many times. The chain couples TRBV2 to TRBJ2-5; TRBD1 might be the D (5 bases). V was shortened by 3 bases and J by 4 bases, with 12 bases between the two germline ends. There are 14 residues in the CDR3. Germline CDR1 SNHLY, CDR2 FYNNEI. CDR3 protein: CASSDPRVRETQYF. DNA of the CDR3: TGTGCCAGCAGTGATCCCAGGGTTCGAGAGACCCAGTACTTC.

This chain joins TRBV7-3 and TRBJ1-2; D unclear. This CDR3 is 15 amino acids long. V lost 2 bases and J 3 bases, leaving 13 bases between the germline ends. The V gene's germline CDR1 is SGHTA and CDR2 FQGTGA. Here the CDR3 reads CASSLVWAEHYGYTF. For the CDR3, the DNA is TGTGCCAGCAGCTTAGTTTGGGCGGAGCACTATGGCTACACCTTC.

The genes are TRBV29-1 and TRBJ1-4; TRBD1 agrees at 7 bases. CDR1 and CDR2 from the germline V gene are SQVTM and ANQGSEA. The CDR3 totals 13 residues. After removal of 7 bases from V and 10 bases from J, the junction contained 12 bases not matched to a gene. CDR3 in DNA: TGCAGCGCGACCGGGACAGCTGGGGGAAAACTGTTTTTT. Translating it yields CSATGTAGGKLFF.

This clonotype was found many times. The chain joins TRBV4-1 to TRBJ1-4, with 8 bases lining up with TRBD1. V trimming: 4 bases; J trimming: 8 bases; junction bases outside the gene matches: 12. The CDR3 sequence is 16 residues long. CDR1 and CDR2 from the germline V gene are MGHRA and YSYEKL. CDR3 loop: CASSLTGQGIREKLFF. The CDR3, as DNA: TGCGCCAGCAGCCTAACCGGACAGGGAATTCGAGAAAAACTGTTTTTT.

V gene TRBV20-1 combines with J gene TRBJ1-5; TRBD1 matches at 11 bases. CDR1 DFQATT and CDR2 SNEGSKA come from the germline V gene (reference sequence). The CDR3 contains 16 residues. V gave up 6 bases and J gave up 4 bases; unmatched junction bases: 11. CDR3 nucleotide sequence: TGCAGTGCCACACCCCTCGGACAGGGGGCGAATCAGCCCCAGCATTTT. It specifies CSATPLGQGANQPQHF.

This clonotype was observed at least ten times. The gene calls are TRBV7-9 and TRBJ2-7; the match to TRBD1 covers 12 bases. Germline V gene sequence: CDR1 SEHNR, CDR2 FQNEAQ (reference sequence). The CDR3 has 15 amino acids. V was pared by 6 bases and J by 9 bases, with 12 bases of the junction left unmatched. CDR3 region: CASSPGTGGWAGQYF. In DNA form, the CDR3 reads TGTGCCAGCAGTCCCGGGACAGGGGGCTGGGCGGGGCAGTACTTC.

This clonotype was detected a few times. The chain recombines TRBV29-1 with TRBJ2-7; D is ambiguous. V lost 4 bases and J lost 3, with 10 bases in between. The CDR3 runs 12 residues. CDR1 is SQVTM, CDR2 ANQGSEA, per germline. The CDR3 nucleotides read TGCAGCGTTGGAGAGATTTACTACGAGCAGTACTTC. This translates into CSVGEIYYEQYF.

V gene TRBV20-1 combines with J gene TRBJ2-2, with 12 bases aligning to TRBD2. V shed 2 bases, J shed 3 bases, and the junction held 10 bases outside the gene matches. CDR3 length equals 18 residues. Germline V gene sequence: CDR1 DFQATT, CDR2 SNEGSKA (reference sequence). The CDR3 loop is CSARPLLAGGPYTGELFF. In nucleotides, the CDR3 is TGCAGTGCTAGACCCCTCCTAGCGGGAGGGCCGTACACCGGGGAGCTGTTTTTT.